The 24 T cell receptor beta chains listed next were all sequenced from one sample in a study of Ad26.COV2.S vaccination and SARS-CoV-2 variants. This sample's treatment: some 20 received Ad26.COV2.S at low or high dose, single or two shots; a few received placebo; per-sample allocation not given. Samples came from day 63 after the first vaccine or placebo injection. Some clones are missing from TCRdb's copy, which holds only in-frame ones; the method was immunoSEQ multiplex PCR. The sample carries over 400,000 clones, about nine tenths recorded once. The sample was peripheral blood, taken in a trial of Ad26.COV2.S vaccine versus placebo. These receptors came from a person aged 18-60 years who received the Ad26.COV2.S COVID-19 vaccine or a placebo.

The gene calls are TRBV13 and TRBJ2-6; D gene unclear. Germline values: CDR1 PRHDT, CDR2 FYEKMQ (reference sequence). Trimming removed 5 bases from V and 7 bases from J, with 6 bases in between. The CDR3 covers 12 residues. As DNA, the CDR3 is TGTGCCAGCAGCCCCGGAGCCAACGTCCTGACTTTC. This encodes CASSPGANVLTF.

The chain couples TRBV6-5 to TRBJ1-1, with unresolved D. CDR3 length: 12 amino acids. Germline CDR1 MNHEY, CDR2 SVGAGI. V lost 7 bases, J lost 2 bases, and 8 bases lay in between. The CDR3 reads CASKPVNTEAFF. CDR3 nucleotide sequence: TGTGCCAGCAAACCAGTCAACACTGAAGCTTTCTTT.

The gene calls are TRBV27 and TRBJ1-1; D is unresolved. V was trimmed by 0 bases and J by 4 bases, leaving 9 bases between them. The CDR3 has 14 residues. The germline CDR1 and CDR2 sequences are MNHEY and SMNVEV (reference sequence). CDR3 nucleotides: TGTGCCAGCAGTTTATCAGGGAGGATCACTGAAGCTTTCTTT. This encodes CASSLSGRITEAFF.

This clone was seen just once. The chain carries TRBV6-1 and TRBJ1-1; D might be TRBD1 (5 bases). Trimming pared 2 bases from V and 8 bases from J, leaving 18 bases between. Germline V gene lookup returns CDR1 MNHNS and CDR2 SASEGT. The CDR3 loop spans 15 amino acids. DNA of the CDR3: TGTGCCAGCAGTGAAAACCCCCTCTTCAGGGAGGAAGCTTTCTTT. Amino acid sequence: CASSENPLFREEAFF.

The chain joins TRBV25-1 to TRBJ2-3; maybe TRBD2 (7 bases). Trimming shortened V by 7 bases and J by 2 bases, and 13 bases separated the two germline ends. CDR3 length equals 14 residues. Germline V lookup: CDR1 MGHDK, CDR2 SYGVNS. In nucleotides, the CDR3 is TGTGCCAGCACCGCGGGGGCTTTCACAGATACGCAGTATTTT. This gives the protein CASTAGAFTDTQYF. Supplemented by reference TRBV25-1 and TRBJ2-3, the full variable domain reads EADIYQTPRYLVIGTGKKITLECSQTMGHDKMYWYQQDPGMELHLIHYSYGVNSTEKGDLSSESTVSRIRTEHFPLTLESARPSHTSQYLCASTAGAFTDTQYFGPGTRLTVL.

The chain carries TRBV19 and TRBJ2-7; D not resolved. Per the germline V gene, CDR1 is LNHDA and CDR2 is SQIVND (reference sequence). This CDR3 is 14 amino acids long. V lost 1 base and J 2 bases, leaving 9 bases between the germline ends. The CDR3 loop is CASSIGYPPYEQYF. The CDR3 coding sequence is TGTGCCAGTAGTATAGGGTACCCCCCCTACGAGCAGTACTTC. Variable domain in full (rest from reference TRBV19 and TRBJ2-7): DGGITQSPKYLFRKEGQNVTLSCEQNLNHDAMYWYRQDPGQGLRLIYYSQIVNDFQKGDIAEGYSVSREKKESFPLTVTSAQKNPTAFYLCASSIGYPPYEQYFGPGTRLTVT.

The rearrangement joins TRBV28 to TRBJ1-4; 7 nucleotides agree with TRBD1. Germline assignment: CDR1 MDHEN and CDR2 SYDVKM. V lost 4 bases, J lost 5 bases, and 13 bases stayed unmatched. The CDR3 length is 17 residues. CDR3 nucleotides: TGTGCCAGCAGTTCCCCCTACAGGGGTGGGGTGAATGAAAAACTGTTTTTT. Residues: CASSSPYRGGVNEKLFF.

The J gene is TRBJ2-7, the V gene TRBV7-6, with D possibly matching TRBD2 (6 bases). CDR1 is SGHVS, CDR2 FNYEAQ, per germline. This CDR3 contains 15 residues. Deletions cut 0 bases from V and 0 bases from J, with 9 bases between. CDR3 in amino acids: CASSLAGGFSYEQYF. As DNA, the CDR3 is TGTGCCAGCAGCTTAGCCGGAGGGTTCTCCTACGAGCAGTACTTC.

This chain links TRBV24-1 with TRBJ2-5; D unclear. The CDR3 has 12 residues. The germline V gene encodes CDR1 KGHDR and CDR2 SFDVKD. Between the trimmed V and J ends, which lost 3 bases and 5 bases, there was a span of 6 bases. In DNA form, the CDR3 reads TGTGCCACCAGTGATCCGGATGAGACCCAGTACTTC. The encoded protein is CATSDPDETQYF.

The CDR3 region has the DNA TGCGCCAGCAGCCAAACTTCGGGGCGGGGGGGCCGTAATGAGCAGTTCTTC. This codes for CASSQTSGRGGRNEQFF. V is TRBV4-3 and J is TRBJ2-1; 9 nucleotides align to TRBD2. CDR3 length equals 17 residues. Germline V CDR1 and CDR2: LGHNA, YSLEER. Trimming took 2 bases from V and 7 from J; bases not matched to a gene: 12.

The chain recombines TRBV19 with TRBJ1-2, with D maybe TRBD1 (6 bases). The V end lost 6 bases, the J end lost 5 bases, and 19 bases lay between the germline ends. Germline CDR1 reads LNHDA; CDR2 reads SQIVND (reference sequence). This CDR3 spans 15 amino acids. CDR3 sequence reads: CASRSGGTSGYGYTF. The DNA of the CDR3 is TGTGCCAGTAGGTCCGGGGGGACAAGCGGTTATGGCTACACCTTC.

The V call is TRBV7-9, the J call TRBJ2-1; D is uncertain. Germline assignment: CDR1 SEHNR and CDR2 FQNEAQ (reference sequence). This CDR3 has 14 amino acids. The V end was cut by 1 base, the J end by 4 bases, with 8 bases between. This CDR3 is CASSLVRYYNEQFF. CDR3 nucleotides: TGTGCCAGCAGCTTAGTCAGGTATTACAATGAGCAGTTCTTC. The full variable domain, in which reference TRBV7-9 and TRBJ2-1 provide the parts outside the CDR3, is DTGVSQNPRHKITKRGQNVTFRCDPISEHNRLYWYRQTLGQGPEFLTYFQNEAQLEKSRLLSDRFSAERPKGSFSTLEIQRTEQGDSAMYLCASSLVRYYNEQFFGPGTRLTVL.

DNA for the CDR3: TGTGCCAGCAGCCAAGATTGGGGCTGGGCCGGGGAGCTGTTTTTT. Protein sequence: CASSQDWGWAGELFF. The chain couples TRBV3-1 (or the pseudogene TRBV3-2) to TRBJ2-2; D is possibly TRBD1 (5 bases). Germline V gene lookup returns CDR1 LGHDT and CDR2 YNNKEL (reference sequence). With 0 bases removed from V and 6 bases from J, the gap between germline ends came to 11 bases. The CDR3 consists of 15 residues.

The CDR3 sequence: CASSAGGARTGELFF. The CDR3 DNA follows: TGTGCCAGCAGTGCCGGGGGGGCGCGGACCGGGGAGCTGTTTTTT. V and J are TRBV6-2 or TRBV6-3 and TRBJ2-2, with 8 nucleotides matching TRBD2. V shed 5 bases and J 5 bases; nucleotides not matched to a gene: 7. Germline V gene lookup returns CDR1 MNHEY and CDR2 SVGEGT. The CDR3 loop spans 15 amino acids.

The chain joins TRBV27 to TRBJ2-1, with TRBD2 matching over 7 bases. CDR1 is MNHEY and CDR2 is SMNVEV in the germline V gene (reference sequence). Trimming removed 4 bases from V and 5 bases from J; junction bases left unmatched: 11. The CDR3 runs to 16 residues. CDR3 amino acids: CASSSPGGTKNNEQFF. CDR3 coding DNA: TGTGCCAGCAGTTCCCCCGGGGGGACTAAGAACAATGAGCAGTTCTTC.

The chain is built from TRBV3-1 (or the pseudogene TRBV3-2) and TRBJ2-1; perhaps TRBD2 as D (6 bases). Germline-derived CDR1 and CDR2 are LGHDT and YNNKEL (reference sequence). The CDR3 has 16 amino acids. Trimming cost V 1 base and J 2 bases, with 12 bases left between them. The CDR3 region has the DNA TGTGCCAGCAGCCAAGTATGGCGGGACGCCTACAATGAGCAGTTCTTC. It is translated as CASSQVWRDAYNEQFF.

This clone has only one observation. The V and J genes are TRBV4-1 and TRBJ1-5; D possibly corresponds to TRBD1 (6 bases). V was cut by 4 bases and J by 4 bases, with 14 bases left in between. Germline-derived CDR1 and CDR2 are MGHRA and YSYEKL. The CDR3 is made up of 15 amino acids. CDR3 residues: CASSLGWQGNQPQHF. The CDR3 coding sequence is TGCGCCAGCAGCCTTGGCTGGCAGGGGAATCAGCCCCAGCATTTT.

The CDR3 DNA reads TGTGCTAGTACCAGAGTTGAAGACTCCTACGAGCAGTACTTC. This translates into CASTRVEDSYEQYF. This chain connects TRBV12-5 to TRBJ2-7; no clear D gene. With 8 bases removed from V and 0 bases from J, the gap between germline ends came to 14 bases. The germline CDR1 and CDR2 sequences are LGHNT and FRNRAP. The CDR3 has 14 amino acids. Drawing the rest from reference TRBV12-5 and TRBJ2-7, the complete variable domain is DARVTQTPRHKVTEMGQEVTMRCQPILGHNTVFWYRQTMMQGLELLAYFRNRAPLDDSGMPKDRFSAEMPDATLATLKIQPSEPRDSAVYFCASTRVEDSYEQYFGPGTRLTVT.

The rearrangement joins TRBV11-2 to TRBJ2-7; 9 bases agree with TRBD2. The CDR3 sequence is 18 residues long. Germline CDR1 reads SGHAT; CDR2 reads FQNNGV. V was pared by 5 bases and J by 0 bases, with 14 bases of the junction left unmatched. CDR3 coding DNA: TGTGCCAGCAGCCTAAGGGCTAGCGGGGCATCTTACTCCTACGAGCAGTACTTC. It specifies CASSLRASGASYSYEQYF.

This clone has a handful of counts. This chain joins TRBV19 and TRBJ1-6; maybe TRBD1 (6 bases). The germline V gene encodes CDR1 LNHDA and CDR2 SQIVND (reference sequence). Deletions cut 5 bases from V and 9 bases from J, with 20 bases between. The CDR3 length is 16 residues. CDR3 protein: CASSVDSRPRGSPLHF. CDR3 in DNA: TGTGCCAGTAGTGTGGACAGTAGGCCAAGGGGTTCACCCCTCCACTTT.

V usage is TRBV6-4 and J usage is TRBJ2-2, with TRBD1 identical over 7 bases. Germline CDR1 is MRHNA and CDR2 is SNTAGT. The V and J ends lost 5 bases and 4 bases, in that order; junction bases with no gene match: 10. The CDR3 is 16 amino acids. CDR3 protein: CASSYQSGTATGELFF. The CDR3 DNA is TGTGCCAGCAGTTACCAATCCGGGACAGCCACCGGGGAGCTGTTTTTT.

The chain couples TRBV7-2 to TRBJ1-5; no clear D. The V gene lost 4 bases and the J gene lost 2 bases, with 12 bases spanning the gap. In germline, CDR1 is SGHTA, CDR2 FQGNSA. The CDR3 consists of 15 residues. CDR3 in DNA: TGTGCCAGCAGCTCGGCCGCAGGCCGCAATCAGCCCCAGCATTTT. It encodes CASSSAAGRNQPQHF.

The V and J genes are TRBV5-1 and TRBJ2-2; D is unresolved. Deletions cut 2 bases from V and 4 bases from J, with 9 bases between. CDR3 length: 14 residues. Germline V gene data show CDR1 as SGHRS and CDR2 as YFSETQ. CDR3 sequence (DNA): TGCGCCAGCAGCTTTCGATCAGGCACCGGGGAGCTGTTTTTT. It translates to CASSFRSGTGELFF.

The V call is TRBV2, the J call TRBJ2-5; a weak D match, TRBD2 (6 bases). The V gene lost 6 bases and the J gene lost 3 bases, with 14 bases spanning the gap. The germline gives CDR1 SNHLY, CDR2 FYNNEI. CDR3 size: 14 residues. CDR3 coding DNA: TGTGCCAGCAGCCGATCGCGGGGCGAAGAGACCCAGTACTTC. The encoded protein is CASSRSRGEETQYF.